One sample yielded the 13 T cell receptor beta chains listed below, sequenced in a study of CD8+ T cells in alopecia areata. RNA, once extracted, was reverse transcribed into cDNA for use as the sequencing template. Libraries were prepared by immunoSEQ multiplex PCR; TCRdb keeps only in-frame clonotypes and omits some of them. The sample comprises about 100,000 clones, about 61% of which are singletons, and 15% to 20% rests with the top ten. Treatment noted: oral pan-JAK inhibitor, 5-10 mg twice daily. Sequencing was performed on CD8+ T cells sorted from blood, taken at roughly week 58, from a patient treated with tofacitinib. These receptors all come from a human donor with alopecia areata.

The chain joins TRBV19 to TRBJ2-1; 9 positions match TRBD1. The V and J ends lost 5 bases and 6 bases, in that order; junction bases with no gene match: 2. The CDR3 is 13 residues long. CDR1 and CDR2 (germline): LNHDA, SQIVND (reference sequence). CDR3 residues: CASSPTGGNEQFF. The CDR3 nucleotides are TGTGCCAGTAGTCCGACAGGGGGCAATGAGCAGTTCTTC.

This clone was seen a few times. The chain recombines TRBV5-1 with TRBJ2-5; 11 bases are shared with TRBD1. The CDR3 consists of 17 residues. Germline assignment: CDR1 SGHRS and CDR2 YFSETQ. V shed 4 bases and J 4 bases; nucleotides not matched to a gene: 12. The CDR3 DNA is TGCGCCAGCAGCGCCACCGGGACAGGGGGTATGGGAGAGACCCAGTACTTC. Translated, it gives CASSATGTGGMGETQYF.

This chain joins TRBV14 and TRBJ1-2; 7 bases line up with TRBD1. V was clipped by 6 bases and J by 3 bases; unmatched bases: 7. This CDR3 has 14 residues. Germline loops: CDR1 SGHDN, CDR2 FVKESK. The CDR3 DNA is TGTGCCAGCAGACAGACAGGGATGTACTATGGCTACACCTTC. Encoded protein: CASRQTGMYYGYTF.

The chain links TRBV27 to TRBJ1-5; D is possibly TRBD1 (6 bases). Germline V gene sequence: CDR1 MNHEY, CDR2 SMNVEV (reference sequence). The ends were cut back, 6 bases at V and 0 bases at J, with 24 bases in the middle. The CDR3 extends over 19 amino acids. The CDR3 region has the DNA TGTGCCAGCAGCCTAAGGGGGGGAGTGGTTACCGATAGCAATCAGCCCCAGCATTTT. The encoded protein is CASSLRGGVVTDSNQPQHF.

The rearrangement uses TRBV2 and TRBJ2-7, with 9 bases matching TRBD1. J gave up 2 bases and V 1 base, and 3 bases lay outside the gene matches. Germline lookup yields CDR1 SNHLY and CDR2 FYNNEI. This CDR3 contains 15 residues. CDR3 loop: CASSEGTGVTYEQYF. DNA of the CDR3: TGTGCCAGCAGTGAAGGGACAGGGGTTACCTACGAGCAGTACTTC.

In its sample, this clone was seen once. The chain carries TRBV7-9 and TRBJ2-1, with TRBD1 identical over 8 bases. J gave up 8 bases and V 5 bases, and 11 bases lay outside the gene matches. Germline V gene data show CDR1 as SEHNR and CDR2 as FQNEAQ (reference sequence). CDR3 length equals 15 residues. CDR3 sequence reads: CASSSLDREWYEQFF. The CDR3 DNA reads TGTGCCAGCAGCAGCCTGGACAGGGAATGGTATGAGCAGTTCTTC.

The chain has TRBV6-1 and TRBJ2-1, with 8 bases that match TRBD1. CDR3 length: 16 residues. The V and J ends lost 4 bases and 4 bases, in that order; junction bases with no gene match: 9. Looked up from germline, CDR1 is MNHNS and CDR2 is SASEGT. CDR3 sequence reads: CASSGSTGVNYNEQFF. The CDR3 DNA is TGTGCCAGCAGTGGGTCGACAGGGGTAAATTACAATGAGCAGTTCTTC.

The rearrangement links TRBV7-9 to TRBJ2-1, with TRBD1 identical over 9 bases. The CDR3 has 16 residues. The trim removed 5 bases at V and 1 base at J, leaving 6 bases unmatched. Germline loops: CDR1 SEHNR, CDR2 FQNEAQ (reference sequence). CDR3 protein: CASSDTGGWSYNEQFF. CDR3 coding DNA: TGTGCCAGCAGCGACACAGGGGGCTGGTCCTACAATGAGCAGTTCTTC.

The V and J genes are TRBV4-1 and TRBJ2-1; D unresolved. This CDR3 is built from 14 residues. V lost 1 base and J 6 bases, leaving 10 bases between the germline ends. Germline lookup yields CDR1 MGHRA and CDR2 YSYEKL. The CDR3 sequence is CASSQALSGNEQFF. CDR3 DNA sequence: TGCGCCAGCAGCCAAGCATTATCAGGCAATGAGCAGTTCTTC.

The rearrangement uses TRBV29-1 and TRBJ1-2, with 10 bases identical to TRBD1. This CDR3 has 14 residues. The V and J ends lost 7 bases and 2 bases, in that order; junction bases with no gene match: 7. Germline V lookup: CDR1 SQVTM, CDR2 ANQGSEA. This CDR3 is CSADMGQGNYGYTF. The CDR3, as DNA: TGCAGCGCTGATATGGGACAGGGGAACTATGGCTACACCTTC.

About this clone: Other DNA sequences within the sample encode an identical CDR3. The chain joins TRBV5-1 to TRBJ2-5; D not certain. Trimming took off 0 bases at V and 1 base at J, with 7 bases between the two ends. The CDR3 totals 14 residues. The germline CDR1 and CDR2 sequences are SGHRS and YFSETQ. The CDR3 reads CASSLATGQETQYF. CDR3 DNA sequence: TGCGCCAGCAGCTTGGCGACCGGCCAAGAGACCCAGTACTTC.

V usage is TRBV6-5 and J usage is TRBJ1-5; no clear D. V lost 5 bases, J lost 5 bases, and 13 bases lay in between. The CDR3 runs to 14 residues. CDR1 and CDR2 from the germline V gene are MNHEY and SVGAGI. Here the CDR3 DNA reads TGTGCCAGCAGTGACTACTTTGCAGATCAGCCCCAGCATTTT. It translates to CASSDYFADQPQHF.

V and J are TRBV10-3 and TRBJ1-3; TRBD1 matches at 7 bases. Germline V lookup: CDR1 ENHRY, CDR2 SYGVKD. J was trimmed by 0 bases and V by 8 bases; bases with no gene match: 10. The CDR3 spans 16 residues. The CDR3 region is CAIQRAGQFSGNTIYF. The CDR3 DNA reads TGTGCCATCCAAAGGGCGGGACAGTTCTCTGGAAACACCATATATTTT.